The 19 T cell receptor beta chains reported below all come from one sample, sequenced in a study of blood T cells in healthy people across ages. Next came a second PCR, run for about 6 to 11 cycles, which used a sample-barcoded 5' primer along with a J-beta primer mix. In TCRdb, the 5' RACE reads were re-called with MiXCR into one record per CDR3 protein. The data show 700,000 to 850,000 distinct CDR3 sequences, under 40% seen once. The sample taken for sequencing was blood. The source of these receptors is a man between 18 and 35 years old in good health.

J is TRBJ2-5 and V is TRBV5-1, with D possibly matching TRBD2 (5 bases). The DNA end lines up better with TRBJ2-7; the J call may be wrong. The CDR3 has 15 residues. CDR1 is SGHRS, CDR2 YFSETQ, per germline. The CDR3 coding sequence is TGCGCCAGCAGCTTGGCCGGCGGGTCTCAAAACGAGCAGTACTTC. Protein product: CASSLAGGSQNEQYF.

The chain couples TRBV12-3 or TRBV12-4 to TRBJ2-2; D ambiguous. V was cut by 3 bases and J by 9 bases, with 5 bases left in between. The CDR3 extends over 11 amino acids. The CDR3: CASSFGWELFF. CDR3 bases: TGTGCCAGCAGTTTTGGCTGGGAGCTGTTTTTT.

The J gene is TRBJ2-7, the V gene TRBV21-1; TRBD1 is taken as the D call from the table, unchecked against the DNA. The J call may be mistaken, given a closer DNA end match to TRBJ2-5. TRBV21-1 is a pseudogene segment. The CDR3 spans 14 residues. In nucleotides, the CDR3 is TGTGCCAGCAGCCCCGGCGGACCTCAAGCGACCCAGTACTTC. Translating gives CASSPGGPQATQYF.

This chain joins TRBV6-5 and TRBJ1-2, with a possible D match to TRBD1 (6 bases). The CDR3 extends over 14 amino acids. CDR1 is MNHEY, CDR2 SVGAGI, per germline. V dropped 2 bases and J dropped 6 bases, with 13 bases sitting between them. In nucleotides, the CDR3 is TGTGCCAGCAGTTACCGGGGGGACAACGATGGCTACACCTTC. This gives the protein CASSYRGDNDGYTF.

The chain carries TRBV25-1 and TRBJ1-6; TRBD1 might be the D (5 bases). Germline CDR1 MGHDK, CDR2 SYGVNS. With 8 bases removed from V and 11 bases from J, the gap between germline ends came to 10 bases. CDR3 length: 11 amino acids. CDR3 residues: CASGSGPPLHF. CDR3 bases: TGTGCCAGCGGATCAGGGCCACCCCTCCACTTT.

The V call is TRBV12-3 or TRBV12-4, the J call TRBJ1-6, with no clear D. V dropped 2 bases and J dropped 7 bases, with 6 bases sitting between them. The CDR3 spans 13 residues. The CDR3 protein is CASSLSANSPLHF. DNA of the CDR3: TGTGCCAGCAGTTTATCAGCAAATTCACCCCTCCACTTT.

This clonotype has a handful of counts. This chain joins TRBV11-2 and TRBJ2-3; D uncertain. Trimming left V 0 bases short and J 4 bases short, with 8 bases between. There are 14 residues in the CDR3. Per germline, CDR1 SGHAT and CDR2 FQNNGV. This chain's CDR3 is CASSLEGIPDTQYF. The CDR3 DNA sequence: TGTGCCAGCAGCTTAGAAGGTATTCCAGATACGCAGTATTTT.

V is TRBV5-1 and J is TRBJ2-2; D is uncertain. Per the germline V gene, CDR1 is SGHRS and CDR2 is YFSETQ. The CDR3 is made up of 15 amino acids. The V and J ends lost 0 bases and 4 bases respectively, with 10 bases between them. The CDR3 DNA follows: TGCGCCAGCAGCTTGGGACCGGTGTCCACCGGGGAGCTGTTTTTT. Encoded protein: CASSLGPVSTGELFF. Filled out from reference TRBV5-1 and TRBJ2-2, the complete variable domain reads KAGVTQTPRYLIKTRGQQVTLSCSPISGHRSVSWYQQTPGQGLQFLFEYFSETQRNKGNFPGRFSGRQFSNSRSEMNVSTLELGDSALYLCASSLGPVSTGELFFGEGSRLTVL.

The chain employs TRBV11-2 and TRBJ2-2, with 8 bases matching TRBD2. The ends lost 4 bases at V and 0 bases at J; junction bases unmatched: 7. Germline-derived CDR1 and CDR2 are SGHAT and FQNNGV. The CDR3 runs 17 residues. The CDR3 protein is CASSSLAGRSNTGELFF. CDR3 nucleotide sequence: TGTGCCAGCAGCTCCTTAGCGGGGAGATCGAACACCGGGGAGCTGTTTTTT.

Ten or more counts support this clonotype. The chain recombines TRBV10-3 with TRBJ2-7; D is possibly TRBD2 (6 bases). Germline loops: CDR1 ENHRY, CDR2 SYGVKD. Trimming shortened V by 4 bases and J by 3 bases, and 13 bases separated the two germline ends. This CDR3 spans 14 amino acids. The chain's CDR3 is CAISVRGRLYEQYF. CDR3 bases: TGTGCCATCAGTGTCCGGGGGAGACTCTACGAGCAGTACTTC.

This clonotype has a handful of counts. The V call is TRBV4-2, the J call TRBJ2-7, with D unresolved. The assigned J gene may be wrong: the sequence end matches TRBJ2-5 better. The CDR3 spans 16 residues. Germline CDR1 reads LGHNA; CDR2 reads YNFKEQ. CDR3 DNA: TGTGCCAGCAGCCCGCATGACTCAAACCCTCAAGAGACCCAGTACTTC. Translated: CASSPHDSNPQETQYF.

This clonotype has ten or more counts. The gene calls are TRBV10-3 and TRBJ2-7; 8 nucleotides agree with TRBD1. CDR1 ENHRY and CDR2 SYGVKD come from the germline V gene. The CDR3 loop spans 14 amino acids. V was clipped by 6 bases and J by 4 bases; unmatched bases: 8. This CDR3 is CAIRETGQAYEQYF. DNA for the CDR3: TGTGCCATCAGAGAGACGGGACAGGCTTACGAGCAGTACTTC.

This clonotype was detected only a few times. The chain joins TRBV2 to TRBJ1-5; 10 bases fit TRBD1. The V segment lost 3 bases and the J segment 8 bases; nucleotides outside the gene matches: 10. The CDR3 contains 16 residues. Germline values: CDR1 SNHLY, CDR2 FYNNEI. This chain's CDR3 is CASSDPKTGGSEPQHF. The CDR3, as DNA: TGTGCCAGCAGTGACCCTAAGACAGGGGGCTCGGAGCCCCAGCATTTT.

This clonotype was seen a handful of times. The chain links TRBV7-3 to TRBJ2-5, with D uncertain. Near its end, the DNA agrees better with TRBJ2-7, so the J call may be wrong. This CDR3 has 12 residues. The germline V gene encodes CDR1 SGHTA and CDR2 FQGTGA. The CDR3 DNA reads as TGTGCCAGCAGCTTAGGGTTTGGCGAGCAGTACTTC. Translated, it gives CASSLGFGEQYF.

The rearrangement links TRBV25-1 to TRBJ1-2; 7 nucleotides agree with TRBD1. The germline CDR1 and CDR2 sequences are MGHDK and SYGVNS. With V trimmed by 4 bases and J by 8 bases, 4 bases remained unmatched. The CDR3 has 12 residues. The DNA for the CDR3 is TGTGCCAGCAGTGGCAACAGGGGCGGCTACACCTTC. The encoded protein is CASSGNRGGYTF.

There are many counts of this clonotype. The V gene is TRBV2, the J gene TRBJ2-4, with 7 bases lining up with TRBD2. Germline CDR1 reads SNHLY; CDR2 reads FYNNEI. With V trimmed by 2 bases and J by 0 bases, 7 bases remained unmatched. The CDR3 is made up of 17 amino acids. The chain's CDR3 is CASSEKALAVAKNIQYF. The CDR3 DNA reads as TGTGCCAGCAGTGAAAAAGCGCTAGCGGTAGCCAAAAACATTCAGTACTTC.

The chain links TRBV6-2 or TRBV6-3 to TRBJ1-2, with D possibly matching TRBD1 (5 bases). Trimming stripped 2 bases from V and 12 bases from J, with 10 bases between. Germline-derived CDR1 and CDR2 are MNHEY and SVGEGT. The CDR3 has 11 residues. The CDR3 bases are TGTGCCAGCAGTTACGGACACGTCCACACCTTC. It encodes CASSYGHVHTF.

Concerning this clonotype itself: A clone one base away is much larger, so this may be a read error. The chain has TRBV10-3 and TRBJ2-5, with a weak D call TRBD2 (7 bases). CDR3 size: 13 residues. Germline-derived CDR1 and CDR2 are ENHRY and SYGVKD. V lost 6 bases and J lost 11, with 19 bases in between. The DNA of the CDR3 is TGTGCCATCAGGAGGGAGGGGGGAAATGAGCAGTACTTC. Its protein is CAIRREGGNEQYF.

This clonotype showed up just once. The DNA for the CDR3 is TGCGCCAGCAACTCAGGACTAGCGGGGGGCTCGTTTTTGGATGAGCAGTTCTTC. Protein: CASNSGLAGGSFLDEQFF. The chain recombines TRBV5-1 with TRBJ2-1; 14 positions agree with TRBD2. CDR1 SGHRS and CDR2 YFSETQ come from the germline V gene. The CDR3 is made up of 18 amino acids. The ends lost 6 bases at V and 8 bases at J; junction bases unmatched: 16.